Shown below are 4 T cell receptor beta chains from a single sample sequenced in a study of cytomegalovirus exposure and HLA in healthy donors. The PCR used 60 Vbeta and 13 Jbeta primers. Here immunoSEQ multiplex PCR was the method, and the copy in TCRdb shows in-frame clones only, minus some. The data hold fewer than 200,000 clones, with about 80% observed a single time. The sample taken for sequencing was PBMCs. The origin of the receptors is a female donor in good health and CMV-seronegative.

The rearrangement joins TRBV9 to TRBJ2-3; weak D call: TRBD2 (5 bases). Looked up from germline, CDR1 is SGDLS and CDR2 is YYNGEE. This CDR3 comprises 14 residues. The V end was cut by 3 bases, the J end by 0 bases, with 8 bases between. CDR3 loop: CASSEGLSTDTQYF. The CDR3 coding sequence is TGTGCCAGCAGCGAAGGACTCAGCACAGATACGCAGTATTTT.

This clone has more than one count but fewer than ten. V is TRBV7-2 and J is TRBJ2-5; 7 bases line up with TRBD2. Germline CDR1 reads SGHTA; CDR2 reads FQGNSA. The CDR3 contains 15 residues. Unmatched junction bases numbered 9, after V lost 3 bases and J lost 5 bases. This chain's CDR3 is CASSFQRQRGETQYF. DNA of the CDR3: TGTGCCAGCAGCTTTCAACGTCAGCGGGGCGAGACCCAGTACTTC.

The genes are TRBV10-1 and TRBJ1-2; D unclear. This CDR3 has 14 amino acids. The germline V gene has CDR1 WNHNN and CDR2 SYGVQD (reference sequence). Between the trimmed V and J ends, which lost 11 bases and 8 bases, there was a span of 24 bases. The CDR3 coding sequence is TGCGCCTTCTCGTGCGTATACTTTTCGGGGGGCTACACCTTC. This codes for CAFSCVYFSGGYTF.

The chain uses TRBV5-1 and TRBJ2-5; 8 nucleotides align to TRBD1. Per the germline V gene, CDR1 is SGHRS and CDR2 is YFSETQ. The ends lost 2 bases at V and 4 bases at J; junction bases unmatched: 7. This CDR3 region has 15 residues. In DNA form, the CDR3 reads TGCGCCAGCAGCTTCGGCCGAGGACAGGGAGAGACCCAGTACTTC. Residues: CASSFGRGQGETQYF.